This TCR beta chain is drawn from a study of blood T cells in healthy people across ages. Findings of the study overall: Per million T cells, TCR beta diversity dropped about linearly as age rose.

A second PCR, run for roughly 7 to 12 cycles, used a sample-barcoded 5' primer plus a J-beta primer mix. The template-switch adaptor, which had 12 random nucleotides, put a tag on each cDNA molecule. MiXCR, applied by TCRdb to the 5' RACE reads, yields one record per CDR3 protein. The sample records 710,000 or so distinct CDR3 sequences, approximately 31% being singletons. To note about this clonotype: The antigen remains undetermined.

Germline values: CDR1 LGHNA, CDR2 YSLEER. The CDR3 totals 15 residues. Individuals who donated were healthy Caucasians from Russia aged 6 to 90. J is TRBJ2-5 and V is TRBV4-3; 8 bases fit TRBD1. The DNA end is more similar to TRBJ2-7, so the J call may be wrong. The material sequenced was blood. The receptor was isolated from a woman of 80 years or more in good health. CDR3 DNA: TGCGCCAGCAGCCGCCAGACAGGGGCGTCCTACGAGCAGTACTTC. It codes for CASSRQTGASYEQYF.